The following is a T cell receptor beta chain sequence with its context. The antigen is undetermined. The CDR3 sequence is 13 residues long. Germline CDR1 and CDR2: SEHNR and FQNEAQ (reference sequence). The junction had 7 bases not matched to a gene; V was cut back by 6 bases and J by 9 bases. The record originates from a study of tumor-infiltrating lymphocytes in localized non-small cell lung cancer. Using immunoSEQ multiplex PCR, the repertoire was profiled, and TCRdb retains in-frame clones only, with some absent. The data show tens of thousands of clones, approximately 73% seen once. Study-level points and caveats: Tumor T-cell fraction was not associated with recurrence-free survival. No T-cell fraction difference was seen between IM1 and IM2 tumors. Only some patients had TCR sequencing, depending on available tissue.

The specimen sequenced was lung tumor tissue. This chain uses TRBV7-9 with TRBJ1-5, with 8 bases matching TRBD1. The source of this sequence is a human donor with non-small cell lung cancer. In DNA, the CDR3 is TGTGCCAGCAGATCAGGACAGGGAGGGCCCCAGCATTTT. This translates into CASRSGQGGPQHF.